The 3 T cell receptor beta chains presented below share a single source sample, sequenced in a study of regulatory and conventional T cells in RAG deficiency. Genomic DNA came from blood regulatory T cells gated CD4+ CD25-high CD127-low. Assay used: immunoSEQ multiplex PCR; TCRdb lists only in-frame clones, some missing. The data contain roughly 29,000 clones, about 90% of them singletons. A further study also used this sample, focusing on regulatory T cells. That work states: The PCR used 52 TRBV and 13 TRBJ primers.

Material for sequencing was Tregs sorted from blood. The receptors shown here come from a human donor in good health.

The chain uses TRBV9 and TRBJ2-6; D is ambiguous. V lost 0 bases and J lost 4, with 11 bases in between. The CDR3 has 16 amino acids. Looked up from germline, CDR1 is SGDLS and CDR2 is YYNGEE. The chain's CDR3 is CASSVDPGPGANVLTF. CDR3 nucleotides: TGTGCCAGCAGCGTAGATCCCGGCCCCGGGGCCAACGTCCTGACTTTC.

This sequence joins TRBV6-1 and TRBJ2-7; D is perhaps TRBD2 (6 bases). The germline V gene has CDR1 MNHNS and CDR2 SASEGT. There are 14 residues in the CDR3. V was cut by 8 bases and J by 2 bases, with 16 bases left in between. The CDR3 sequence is CASYRGGLTYEQYF. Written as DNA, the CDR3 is TGTGCCAGCTATCGGGGAGGCTTGACCTACGAGCAGTACTTC.

CDR3 bases: TGTGCCAGCAGCTTAGCGGGGTTAATCACAGATACGCAGTATTTT. Translated: CASSLAGLITDTQYF. This chain links TRBV9 with TRBJ2-3; 8 bases are shared with TRBD2. Germline V CDR1 and CDR2: SGDLS, YYNGEE. The CDR3 is made up of 15 amino acids. With 4 bases clipped from V and 2 bases from J, the junction kept 6 bases outside the gene matches. The full variable domain, with the rest looked up from reference TRBV9 and TRBJ2-3, is DSGVTQTPKHLITATGQRVTLRCSPRSGDLSVYWYQQSLDQGLQFLIQYYNGEERAKGNILERFSAQQFPDLHSELNLSSLELGDSALYFCASSLAGLITDTQYFGPGTRLTVL.